The 26 T cell receptor beta chains below were found in one sample sequenced in a study of blood T cell repertoires in COVID-19. The method was immunoSEQ multiplex PCR; TCRdb's version includes in-frame clones alone and lacks a portion of them. The top ten clones hold about 10% of a sample with 90,000 to 100,000 clones, about 84% of them seen once. Sequences were obtained from peripheral blood. The origin of the receptors is an elderly woman with acute or convalescent COVID-19.

The V and J genes are TRBV6-1 and TRBJ2-7, with a possible D match to TRBD1 (6 bases). From germline, CDR1 is MNHNS and CDR2 SASEGT. This CDR3 has 13 amino acids. The germline V and J ends were trimmed by 1 base and 2 bases, with 6 bases remaining between them. The CDR3 region is CASSEEGAYEQYV. The CDR3 bases are TGTGCCAGCAGTGAAGAGGGGGCCTACGAGCAGTACGTC.

V is TRBV5-1 and J is TRBJ2-3; D may be TRBD1 (6 bases). The CDR3 has 15 residues. Germline CDR1 reads SGHRS; CDR2 reads YFSETQ. Trimming pared 4 bases from V and 0 bases from J, leaving 12 bases between. The CDR3 sequence: CASSAQGISTDTQYF. CDR3 sequence (DNA): TGCGCCAGCAGCGCCCAGGGGATTAGCACAGATACGCAGTATTTT.

The chain links TRBV15 to TRBJ1-3; 8 nucleotides line up with TRBD1. CDR1 and CDR2 (germline): LNHNV, YYDKDF (reference sequence). The CDR3 has 16 residues. The junction had 7 bases not matched to a gene; V was cut back by 3 bases and J by 3 bases. CDR3 coding DNA: TGTGCCACCAGCAGGACAGGACAGGGATTTGGAAACACCATATATTTT. This gives the protein CATSRTGQGFGNTIYF.

The V gene is TRBV20-1, the J gene TRBJ1-1; the D is unclear. V dropped 2 bases and J dropped 8 bases, with 9 bases sitting between them. CDR1 and CDR2 from the germline V gene are DFQATT and SNEGSKA (reference sequence). The CDR3 length is 11 residues. The CDR3 loop reads CSARSEREAFF. CDR3 DNA: TGCAGTGCTAGATCGGAGCGGGAAGCTTTCTTT.

V and J are TRBV11-3 and TRBJ2-5; tentatively, D is TRBD2 (5 bases). V lost 5 bases, J lost 1 base, and 11 bases lay in between. The CDR3 consists of 14 residues. Germline V gene data show CDR1 as SGHNT and CDR2 as YENEEA. The DNA of the CDR3 is TGTGCCAGCAGCCTTGACTATCCCCAAGAGACCCAGTACTTC. It translates to CASSLDYPQETQYF.

The gene calls are TRBV7-2 and TRBJ1-2; D is perhaps TRBD1 (5 bases). V was cut by 4 bases and J by 5 bases, with 14 bases left in between. CDR1 is SGHTA, CDR2 FQGNSA, per germline. There are 14 residues in the CDR3. In DNA form, the CDR3 reads TGTGCCAGCAGCTCAACAGGAATGGGGTATGGCTACACCTTC. This gives the protein CASSSTGMGYGYTF.

This clone was seen a single time. The junction departs from the called germline gene at one end, perhaps through a read error. The gene calls are TRBV29-1 and TRBJ2-3; a weak D match, TRBD1 (6 bases). This CDR3 is 14 amino acids long. The germline V gene encodes CDR1 SQVTM and CDR2 ANQGSEA. CDR3 sequence (DNA): TGCAGCATTGATGGGGGCTCTAGCACAGATACGCAGTATTTT. Encoded protein: CSIDGGSSTDTQYF.

CDR3 in DNA: TGTGCCAGCAGTTACCCAAACAGGGGATACGGCTACACCTTC. Amino acids: CASSYPNRGYGYTF. This chain joins TRBV6-2 or TRBV6-3 and TRBJ1-2; 7 bases are shared with TRBD1. Germline values: CDR1 MNHEY, CDR2 SVGEGT. J gave up 8 bases and V 2 bases, and 8 bases lay outside the gene matches. This CDR3 comprises 14 residues.

CDR3 region: CASSFEQNTEAFF. The CDR3 DNA is TGTGCCAGCAGCTTTGAACAAAACACTGAAGCTTTCTTT. The chain couples TRBV11-2 to TRBJ1-1; no reliable D call. CDR1 and CDR2 (germline): SGHAT, FQNNGV. The V end lost 3 bases, the J end lost 2 bases, and 7 bases lay between the germline ends. The CDR3 has 13 amino acids. The full variable domain, completed using reference TRBV11-2 and TRBJ1-1, is EAGVAQSPRYKIIEKRQSVAFWCNPISGHATLYWYQQILGQGPKLLIQFQNNGVVDDSQLPKDRFSAERLKGVDSTLKIQPAKLEDSAVYLCASSFEQNTEAFFGQGTRLTVV.

The rearrangement links TRBV5-1 to TRBJ2-2, with a possible D match to TRBD2 (6 bases). The CDR3 extends over 15 amino acids. The V end lost 2 bases, the J end lost 5 bases, and 13 bases lay between the germline ends. Germline CDR1 is SGHRS and CDR2 is YFSETQ. Here the CDR3 DNA reads TGCGCCAGCAGCTTCTCGACGGAGGGGACCGGGGAGCTGTTTTTT. Protein: CASSFSTEGTGELFF.

The chain uses TRBV4-3 and TRBJ1-5; TRBD1 agrees at 7 bases. CDR1 and CDR2 from the germline V gene are LGHNA and YSLEER. V shed 0 bases and J 5 bases; nucleotides not matched to a gene: 1. The CDR3 covers 14 residues. CDR3 protein: CASSQETGYQPQHF. The CDR3 DNA reads as TGCGCCAGCAGCCAAGAGACAGGGTATCAGCCCCAGCATTTT.

The chain joins TRBV18 to TRBJ1-5; a weak D match, TRBD1 (5 bases). The length of the CDR3 is 13 residues. V lost 3 bases and J lost 6, with 9 bases in between. CDR1 KGHSH and CDR2 LQKENI come from the germline V gene. The CDR3 nucleotides are TGTGCCAGCTCACCGGGACTAGGTCAGCCCCAGCATTTT. Its protein product is CASSPGLGQPQHF.

V usage is TRBV14 and J usage is TRBJ1-6; D gene ambiguous. V lost 1 base, J lost 4 bases, and 8 bases lay in between. From germline, CDR1 is SGHDN and CDR2 FVKESK. The CDR3 is made up of 15 amino acids. The CDR3 nucleotides are TGTGCCAGCAGCCAAGCACGGGATTATAATTCACCCCTCCACTTT. Its translation: CASSQARDYNSPLHF.

This chain uses TRBV7-9 with TRBJ2-7; 9 nucleotides align to TRBD2. Germline CDR1 SEHNR, CDR2 FQNEAQ (reference sequence). V lost 5 bases, J lost 5 bases, and 7 bases stayed unmatched. This CDR3 is 14 amino acids long. DNA of the CDR3: TGTGCCAGCAGCCTAGGCGGGGGGGCCAACGAGCAGTACGTC. Translating gives CASSLGGGANEQYV.

The chain carries TRBV27 and TRBJ2-1; a weak D match, TRBD2 (6 bases). CDR1 and CDR2 (germline): MNHEY, SMNVEV (reference sequence). The length of the CDR3 is 14 residues. Deletions cut 3 bases from V and 3 bases from J, with 9 bases between. The DNA of the CDR3 is TGTGCCAGCAGTTTTACGGGGGACTACAATGAGCAGTTCTTC. This gives the protein CASSFTGDYNEQFF.

This clone was found once. The chain recombines TRBV24-1 with TRBJ2-2, with 9 nucleotides matching TRBD1. The V gene's germline CDR1 is KGHDR and CDR2 SFDVKD. The CDR3 spans 16 residues. J was trimmed by 8 bases and V by 4 bases; bases with no gene match: 10. The CDR3 protein is CATSEPGTGRQGELFF. CDR3 nucleotide sequence: TGTGCCACCAGTGAGCCCGGGACAGGGCGACAAGGGGAGCTGTTTTTT.

This chain connects TRBV2 to TRBJ1-2; the D is unclear. The CDR3 extends over 12 amino acids. Germline CDR1 reads SNHLY; CDR2 reads FYNNEI. V was shortened by 11 bases and J by 2 bases, with 12 bases between the two germline ends. Written as DNA, the CDR3 is TGTGCCCACCGGAGAGGGAACTATGGCTACACCTTC. Translated: CAHRRGNYGYTF.

The rearrangement uses TRBV5-1 and TRBJ1-2; D possibly corresponds to TRBD1 (5 bases). The CDR3 length is 16 residues. Germline CDR1 and CDR2: SGHRS and YFSETQ. The V and J ends lost 4 bases and 1 base respectively, with 17 bases between them. This CDR3 is CASSPAGGGNNYGYTF. The CDR3 region has the DNA TGCGCCAGCAGCCCCGCCGGGGGAGGGAATAACTATGGCTACACCTTC. Using reference TRBV5-1 and TRBJ1-2 for the parts outside the CDR3, the full variable domain is KAGVTQTPRYLIKTRGQQVTLSCSPISGHRSVSWYQQTPGQGLQFLFEYFSETQRNKGNFPGRFSGRQFSNSRSEMNVSTLELGDSALYLCASSPAGGGNNYGYTFGSGTRLTVV.

This chain joins TRBV5-6 and TRBJ1-4; D is unresolved. V was pared by 4 bases and J by 5 bases, with 18 bases between. Germline-derived CDR1 and CDR2 are SGHDT and YYEEEE. The CDR3 totals 16 residues. The CDR3 DNA follows: TGTGCCAGCAGCACAACCTCAGCGTTGGAAAATGAAAAACTGTTTTTT. Protein sequence: CASSTTSALENEKLFF.

This sequence joins TRBV11-2 and TRBJ2-1; 9 bases align to TRBD1. The J segment lost 4 bases and the V segment lost 3 bases, leaving 4 bases of the junction unmatched. The CDR3 runs to 15 residues. Germline V gene data show CDR1 as SGHAT and CDR2 as FQNNGV. The CDR3 sequence is CASSFAGTGYNEQFF. In nucleotides, the CDR3 is TGTGCCAGCAGCTTCGCCGGGACAGGGTACAATGAGCAGTTCTTC.

This clone was observed a handful of times. The chain is built from TRBV9 and TRBJ2-7, with TRBD1 matching 11 bases. The CDR3 contains 15 residues. Germline assignment: CDR1 SGDLS and CDR2 YYNGEE. The junction had 6 bases not matched to a gene; V was cut back by 4 bases and J by 3 bases. CDR3 loop: CASSPAGTGGYEQYF. For the CDR3, the DNA is TGTGCCAGCAGCCCAGCCGGGACAGGGGGCTACGAGCAGTACTTC. The entire variable domain, with the rest obtained from reference TRBV9 and TRBJ2-7, is as follows: DSGVTQTPKHLITATGQRVTLRCSPRSGDLSVYWYQQSLDQGLQFLIQYYNGEERAKGNILERFSAQQFPDLHSELNLSSLELGDSALYFCASSPAGTGGYEQYFGPGTRLTVT.

The chain employs TRBV28 and TRBJ1-2, with 8 nucleotides matching TRBD1. The trim removed 5 bases at V and 4 bases at J, leaving 9 bases unmatched. Germline CDR1 is MDHEN and CDR2 is SYDVKM. The CDR3 contains 15 residues. The CDR3 nucleotides read TGTGCCAGCAGTCCTCCGACAGGGGCGCTCTATGGCTACACCTTC. This codes for CASSPPTGALYGYTF.

The chain carries TRBV27 and TRBJ1-1; 9 nucleotides match TRBD1. Germline CDR1 is MNHEY and CDR2 is SMNVEV (reference sequence). CDR3 size: 14 residues. The junction had 8 bases not matched to a gene; V was cut back by 8 bases and J by 4 bases. DNA for the CDR3: TGTGCCAGCCGGGACAGGGAGAGGAGCACTGAAGCTTTCTTT. Protein sequence: CASRDRERSTEAFF.

This chain uses TRBV2 with TRBJ2-3, with 9 bases lining up with TRBD2. The ends lost 2 bases at V and 3 bases at J; junction bases unmatched: 3. The CDR3 has 15 amino acids. Germline V gene data show CDR1 as SNHLY and CDR2 as FYNNEI. CDR3 DNA sequence: TGTGCCAGCAGTGAAATTAGCGGGGGTACAGATACGCAGTATTTT. Its translation is CASSEISGGTDTQYF.

Written as DNA, the CDR3 is TGTGCCACCAGTGATTCCAGGGGGAGGACCCAGTACTTC. Translated: CATSDSRGRTQYF. The chain uses TRBV24-1 and TRBJ2-5, with 7 bases lining up with TRBD1. This CDR3 spans 13 amino acids. The V and J ends lost 2 bases and 7 bases, in that order; junction bases with no gene match: 3. The germline V gene encodes CDR1 KGHDR and CDR2 SFDVKD.

V is TRBV14 and J is TRBJ2-5, with 9 bases aligning to TRBD1. The V gene's germline CDR1 is SGHDN and CDR2 FVKESK. This CDR3 comprises 16 residues. V lost 0 bases, J lost 0 bases, and 2 bases stayed unmatched. The CDR3 here is CASSQDDRGYQETQYF. CDR3 DNA sequence: TGTGCCAGCAGCCAAGATGACAGGGGGTACCAAGAGACCCAGTACTTC.